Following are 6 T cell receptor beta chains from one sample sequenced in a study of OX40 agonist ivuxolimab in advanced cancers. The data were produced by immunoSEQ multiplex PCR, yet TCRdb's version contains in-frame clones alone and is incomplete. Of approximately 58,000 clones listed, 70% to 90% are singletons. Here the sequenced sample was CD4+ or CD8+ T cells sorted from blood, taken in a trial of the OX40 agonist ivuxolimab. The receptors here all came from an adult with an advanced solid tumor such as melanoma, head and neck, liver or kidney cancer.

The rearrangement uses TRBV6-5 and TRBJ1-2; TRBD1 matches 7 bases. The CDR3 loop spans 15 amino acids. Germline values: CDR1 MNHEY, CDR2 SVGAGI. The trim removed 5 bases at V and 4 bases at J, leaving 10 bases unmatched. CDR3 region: CASSPGTEVSYGYTF. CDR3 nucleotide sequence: TGTGCCAGCAGTCCTGGGACAGAAGTTAGCTATGGCTACACCTTC.

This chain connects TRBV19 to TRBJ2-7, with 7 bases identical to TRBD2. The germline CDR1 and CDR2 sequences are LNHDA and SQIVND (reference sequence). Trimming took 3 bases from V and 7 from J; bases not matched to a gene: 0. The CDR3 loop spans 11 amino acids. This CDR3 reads CASSMRGEQYF. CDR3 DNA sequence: TGTGCCAGTAGTATGCGGGGGGAGCAGTACTTC.

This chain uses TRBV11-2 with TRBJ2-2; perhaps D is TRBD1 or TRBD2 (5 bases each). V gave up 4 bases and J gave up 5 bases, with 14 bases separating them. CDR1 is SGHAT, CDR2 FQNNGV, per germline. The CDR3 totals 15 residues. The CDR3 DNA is TGTGCCAGCAGCTCGAGATGGGGACCGACCGGGGAGCTGTTTTTT. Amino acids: CASSSRWGPTGELFF.

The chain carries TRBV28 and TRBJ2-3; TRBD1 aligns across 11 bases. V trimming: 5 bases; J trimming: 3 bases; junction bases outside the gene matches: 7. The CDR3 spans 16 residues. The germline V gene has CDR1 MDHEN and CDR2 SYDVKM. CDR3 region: CASSMWGDRGTDTQYF. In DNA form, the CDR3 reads TGTGCCAGCAGTATGTGGGGGGACAGGGGGACAGATACGCAGTATTTT.

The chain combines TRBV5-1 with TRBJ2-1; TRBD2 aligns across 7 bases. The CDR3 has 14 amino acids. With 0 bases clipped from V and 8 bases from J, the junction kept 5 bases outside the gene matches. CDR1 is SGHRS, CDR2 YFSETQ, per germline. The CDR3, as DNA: TGCGCCAGCAGCTTGGCGGGGGGACGGGATGAGCAGTTCTTC. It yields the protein CASSLAGGRDEQFF.

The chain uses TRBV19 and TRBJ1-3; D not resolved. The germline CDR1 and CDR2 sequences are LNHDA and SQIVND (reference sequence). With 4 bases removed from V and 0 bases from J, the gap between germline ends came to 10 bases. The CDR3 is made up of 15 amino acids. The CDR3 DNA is TGTGCCAGTAGTAAGCGGGAAATCTCTGGAAACACCATATATTTT. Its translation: CASSKREISGNTIYF.